What follows describes a single T cell receptor beta chain. This sample is part of a study of CD8+CD57+ T cells in acquired aplastic anemia. All patients picked for sequencing had shown, by flow cytometry, an expansion of CD8+CD57+ cells. Genomic DNA served as template for TCR beta VDJ and CDR3 profiling. MiXCR was run by TCRdb on the reads, yielding one entry per CDR3 protein. The sample records 450,000 to 600,000 distinct CDR3 sequences, under 40% being singletons. Trimming took 6 bases from V and 5 from J, leaving 10 bases between them. The CDR3 has 12 amino acids. Per the germline V gene, CDR1 is MNHNS and CDR2 is SASEGT.

The TCR originated in a human donor with aplastic anemia. The specimen sequenced was sorted CD4+, CD8+, or CD8+CD57+ T cells (not recorded which) from PBMCs. This chain links TRBV6-1 with TRBJ1-2; no definite D call. The CDR3 protein is CASSQTSYGYTF. The CDR3 DNA sequence: TGTGCCAGCAGCCAAACAAGTTATGGCTACACCTTC.